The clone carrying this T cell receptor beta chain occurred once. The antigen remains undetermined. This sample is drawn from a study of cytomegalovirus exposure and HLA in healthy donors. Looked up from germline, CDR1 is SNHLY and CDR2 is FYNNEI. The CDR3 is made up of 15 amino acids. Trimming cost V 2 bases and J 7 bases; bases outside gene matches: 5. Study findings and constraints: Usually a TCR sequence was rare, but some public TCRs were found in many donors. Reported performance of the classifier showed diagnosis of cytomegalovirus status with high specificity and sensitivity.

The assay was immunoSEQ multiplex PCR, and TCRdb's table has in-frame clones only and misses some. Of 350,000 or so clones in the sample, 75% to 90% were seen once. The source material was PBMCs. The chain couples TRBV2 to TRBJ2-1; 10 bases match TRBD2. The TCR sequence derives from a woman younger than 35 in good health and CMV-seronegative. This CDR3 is CASSESSGSFNEQFF. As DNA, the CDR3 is TGTGCCAGCAGTGAATCTAGCGGGAGTTTTAATGAGCAGTTCTTC.